This T cell receptor (beta chain) was sequenced for a study of cytomegalovirus exposure and HLA in healthy donors (dated by TCRdb to about 2017). Concerning the study at large: An earlier analysis of 587 of the donors reported 276 Gb of sequence data and 117 million unique TCR beta sequences obtained from about 200 million T cells. The study used immunosequencing to profile the T cell repertoires of more than 650 subjects and linked those repertoires to cytomegalovirus serostatus. HLA typing covered class I and class II loci at four-digit resolution. All discovery cohort repertoires had been generated on a single sequencing platform. Typing coverage differed by locus: A, B, C, DRB1 and DQB1 were typed in about 629-640 donors, DQA1 in 500 to 550, DPA1 in some 600, and DPB1 in just under 490. An early release that covered fewer than 750 HLA-typed donors contained about 300 gigabases of sequencing data and 65 million to 100 million unique TCR sequences. In a later analysis, previously published TCR beta repertoires from roughly 710 donors were re-analyzed and high-resolution HLA genotyping was added so that TCR occurrence patterns could be studied. Besides the first cohort of around 700 subjects, a separate validation cohort made up of 95 to 150 different subjects was used. In an earlier analysis of a few hundred of the donors, high-throughput TCR beta sequencing was used to judge whether each TCR beta V gene segment behaved as functional or pseudogenic. Across about 370 genotyped donors of the cohort, an average of about 240,000 unique TCR beta nucleotide sequences per donor were sequenced, and roughly 20% of those sequences were non-productive. Of the 300 to 500 genotyped donors, approximately 80% were placed in the genetic ancestry cluster associated with self-reported Caucasian donors. The study aimed to test whether cataloging public T cell receptors could reveal signatures of past pathogen exposure. Rather than drawing on any new phenotypic data, the later analysis identified candidate immune exposures from TCR beta sequences and the way those sequences occurred across donors. Donor age, sex, ethnicity and CMV serostatus were compiled together with the repertoire data. In a later genetic analysis, genome-wide SNP genotypes for 398 of the 666 donors were used, and that subset was treated as a discovery cohort. Several DR-DQ haplotypes were handled as single units for association and clustering because linkage in the cohort was strong. To predict cytomegalovirus infection status, the study brought together high-throughput TCR immunosequencing, statistical association of individual TCRs with disease status, and machine learning.

As regards this clone: The antigen this receptor binds is unknown. Per-base qualities were not stored, and no clone one base away is much larger.

In total, roughly 670 healthy bone marrow donors made up the cohort. Cohort members were all nominally healthy when sampled, although unrecorded immune exposures were likely present. The donor was CMV seropositive and was included in the group of around 300 seropositive cohort members. A peripheral blood sample was collected from each donor, and TCR beta sequencing was performed on peripheral blood mononuclear cells. Genomic DNA extraction from the blood cell samples was performed with the Qiagen DNeasy Blood Extraction Kit. Study-level results and caveats: According to the authors, the approach could potentially be generalized to other disease states and immunological phenotypes. The earlier analysis of 587 of the donors excluded approximately 15 rarely observed V segments, including chromosome 9 orphons, because counts were too low. Most CMV-associated TCR beta chains appeared to be HLA-restricted in a later analysis, and the HLA associations seemed to be driven largely by CMV exposure. In a later genetic analysis, fewer N-insertions in productive TCRs were reported among donors in an Asian-associated ancestry cluster than the 666-donor mean. In an earlier analysis of some 500 of the donors, most TCR beta V segments were observed in productive rearrangements about 90% or about 30% of the time, broadly matching IMGT annotations. A cluster of highly shared sequence variants was judged likely to be a technical artifact of the sequencing pipeline. Specific HLA alleles were associated with 16,951 TCR beta sequences at a false discovery rate of 0.05 in a later analysis. A total of 150 to 200 TCR beta chains were listed by the study as associated with cytomegalovirus. Strong co-occurrence of HLA alleles, especially DR and DQ, made assigning TCR associations to individual alleles difficult. While some public TCRs were present in many individuals, most TCR sequences turned up only very rarely across donors. A further reported finding was that TCR beta sequences accurately predicted the HLA-A and HLA-B alleles for most subjects in the first cohort. Because HLA typing was missing for some donors at each locus, association tests included only the typed subset. The presence/absence analyses assumed that sequencing depth was roughly uniform across donors, and that assumption may not be true. A few of the identified cytomegalovirus-associated TCR beta chains were confirmed in vitro to be specific for cytomegalovirus antigens. Some IMGT-functional V segments, including TRBV6-2 and TRBV6-3, could not be told apart with the 87-base-pair reads, so those segments were excluded. In a later analysis, HLA-associated TCR beta chains showed more clonal expansion and lower generation probabilities than non-associated chains that were equally common. In both the original and validation cohorts, the classifier was reported to diagnose cytomegalovirus status with high specificity and sensitivity. In a later analysis, the rate of TCR association differed among HLA loci, with DRB1 alleles having the most associated TCRs and HLA-C alleles having the fewest. V-gene and J-gene trimming of TCR beta chains was associated with a missense DCLRE1C variant in a later genetic analysis, and the association was replicated in an independent cohort. Only TCR beta chains were sequenced in this cohort, and the absence of alpha or paired-chain data limited detectable features. In a later analysis, several top co-occurrence clusters were reported to appear linked to parvovirus B19, influenza, CMV and Epstein-Barr virus. Linkage disequilibrium might explain the correlated functional status among segregating V segments, but an unknown experimental factor could not be excluded. The only immune exposure information available for the cohort was CMV serostatus.

The germline V gene (reference sequence) yields MNHNY for CDR1 and SVGAGI for CDR2. Its CDR3 holds 15 amino acids, cysteine through phenylalanine. Just CDR3 DNA is preserved here, 45 bases in frame from base 1. At the junction V is shortened by 5 bases and J by 8 bases; bases outside the gene matches: 12. The receptor library was made with the immunoSEQ multiplex PCR assay. A mixture of 60 forward primers for TCR Vbeta segments and 13 reverse primers for TCR Jbeta segments was used in the multiplex PCR. The CDR3 region of rearranged TCR beta genes was amplified from genomic DNA by a multiplex PCR assay. The amplified TCR beta libraries were sequenced on the Illumina HiSeq System as 87-base-pair reads. As for the original processing: Across the roughly 700 repertoires, a later analysis counted 80 million or so unique TCR beta chains, 8.5 million to 12 million of which were shared by at least two donors. Raw reads were error-corrected and collapsed into unique sequences by a nearest-neighbor algorithm in which closely related sequences were merged to remove PCR and sequencing errors. CDR3 sequences were aligned to IMGT reference sequences to assign V, D and J gene segments. Each retained sequence needed at least a six-nucleotide match to both a V gene segment and a J gene segment. A rearrangement counted as productive if the CDR3 had no stop codons and remained in frame with V and J, and every other rearrangement counted as non-productive. Following IMGT convention, CDR3 was defined as the stretch from the second conserved V-encoded cysteine up to the conserved J-encoded phenylalanine. In an earlier analysis of roughly 610 of the donors, sequences lacking an unambiguous match to a single V gene segment were excluded. In an earlier analysis of approximately 500 of the donors, a V segment was called functional when productive rearrangements were above 56.7%, and segregating when the standard deviation between donors exceeded 5%. A statistical classification framework was built to diagnose cytomegalovirus status from the catalog of TCR beta chain sequences. V and J gene assignment, in a later analysis, came from comparing TCR nucleotide sequences with IMGT/GENE-DB human TR gene sequences. The TCRdist pipeline was used in a later analysis to assign CDR3 sequences and most-parsimonious VDJ recombination scenarios. In a later analysis, every TCR beta chain was defined by the combination of its CDR3 amino acid sequence and its V-gene family, and reads without a unique V-gene family were dropped. To address suspected cross-contamination and a sequencing artifact, a later analysis removed some 620 highly shared, low-generation-probability nucleotide sequences. In a later analysis, a clonal expansion index for each public chain was calculated from normalized within-repertoire ranks of inferred template counts. In a later analysis, generation probabilities were computed with a VDJ recombination model fitted to out-of-frame rearrangements, and the resulting probabilities were checked against IGoR. Hypergeometric tests were used in a later analysis to score TCR-TCR, TCR-HLA and TCR-CMV co-occurrence, with a repertoire-size bias correction applied to the TCR pairs. A later analysis estimated false discovery rates by permuting HLA or CMV assignments 20 times. In a later analysis, co-occurring TCRs were grouped using DBSCAN, and TCRdist sequence similarity was added for clustering within HLA-allele-positive subsets. Repertoires with fewer than 30,000 or more than 120,000 public chains, plus five repertoires with anomalous nucleotide sharing, were excluded from co-occurrence clustering. In its TCRdb copy, this immuneACCESS table keeps in-frame sequences only and misses some clones. Where compared with another copy, unresolved V genes explain less than half of these, and the others have no known cause. V, J and clone size are taken as reported in that table, and D and trimming were inferred from the DNA itself. In this sample the table shows around 72,000 clones, 65% to 70% of which occur a single time. Less than 25% of the sample lies in the top ten.

The receptor was derived from a man in his forties or fifties in good health and CMV-seropositive. The sequencing input was PBMCs. The rearrangement joined TRBV6-6 to TRBJ1-1; a stretch of 9 junction bases matches TRBD1. The nucleotides read TGTGCCAGCAGTCCCCAAACAGGGGGCATTGGGGAAGCTTTCTTT. Translated, it gives CASSPQTGGIGEAFF.